This T cell receptor (beta chain) was obtained from a study of cytomegalovirus exposure and HLA in healthy donors. The PCR ran on 60 Vbeta and 13 Jbeta primers. Sequenced by immunoSEQ multiplex PCR; TCRdb stores in-frame clones only, minus some. This table holds approximately 110,000 clones, roughly 77% found once. V lost 5 bases and J 3 bases, leaving 20 bases between the germline ends. Germline CDR1 reads SGHVS; CDR2 reads FQNEAQ. This CDR3 is built from 17 residues. The material sequenced was PBMCs. The sequence was obtained from a woman in her 30s in good health and CMV-seronegative. The chain couples TRBV7-8 to TRBJ1-3; D remains unclear. CDR3 protein: CASSPRGGPGDGNTIYF. The DNA of the CDR3 is TGTGCCAGCAGCCCCCGTGGAGGGCCAGGAGATGGAAACACCATATATTTT.